These T cell receptor beta chains were read from a single sample in a study of blood T cells in healthy people across ages. Using its own MiXCR run on the 5' RACE reads, TCRdb lists one record per CDR3 protein. Found here are roughly 800,000 distinct CDR3 sequences, roughly 60% of them singletons; the top ten hold about 20%. Sequenced: blood. All receptors come from a man aged 25 to 45 in good health. CDR3s include the opening cysteine and the closing phenylalanine or tryptophan. Fields, in order: clone size, V gene, J gene, D gene, CDR3 DNA, CDR3 protein. D genes are given only for firm matches. Part of the rows lack a size; the others show once, few, many or a class for expanded clones.

size: .
V: TRBV25-1
J: TRBJ2-5
D: .
DNA: TGTGCCAGCGGCCGGGACACATATGAGGAGACCCAGTACTTC
CDR3: CASGRDTYEETQYF

size: .
V: TRBV7-9
J: TRBJ1-2
D: TRBD1
DNA: TGTGCCAGCAGGACAGGGGGCTTGAACTATGGCTACACCTTC
CDR3: CASRTGGLNYGYTF

size: .
V: TRBV5-1
J: TRBJ2-1
D: .
DNA: TGCGCCAGCACCAGTAGGAATGAGCAGTTCTTC
CDR3: CASTSRNEQFF

size: .
V: TRBV3-1
J: TRBJ1-2
D: .
DNA: TGTGCCAGCAGCCAAGAATTTTTTAACTTTGGCTACACCTTC
CDR3: CASSQEFFNFGYTF

size: .
V: TRBV7-2
J: TRBJ2-3
D: TRBD2
DNA: TGTGCCAGCAGCTTGAGTAGCGGGGGTACAAAAGATACGCAGTATTTT
CDR3: CASSLSSGGTKDTQYF

size: once
V: TRBV28
J: TRBJ2-7
D: TRBD1
DNA: TGTGCCAGCAGTCCCCGCGGGACAGGGTCCTACGAGCAGTACTTC
CDR3: CASSPRGTGSYEQYF

size: few
V: TRBV15
J: TRBJ2-5
D: .
DNA: TGTGCCACCAGCAGAGGAGGGCAAGAGACCCAGTACTTC
CDR3: CATSRGGQETQYF

size: .
V: TRBV29-1
J: TRBJ2-1
D: TRBD2
DNA: TGCAGCGTTGTGTTACTAGCGCGGGTGTTCGAGCAGTTCTTC
CDR3: CSVVLLARVFEQFF

size: .
V: TRBV7-9
J: TRBJ2-6
D: .
DNA: TGTGCCAGCAGCGCCAGACTTGGTGGGGCCAACGTCCTGACTTTC
CDR3: CASSARLGGANVLTF

size: .
V: TRBV6-6
J: TRBJ2-7
D: .
DNA: TGTGCCAGCATAAAGGGCCAGGGGCAGAACTACGAGCAGTACTTC
CDR3: CASIKGQGQNYEQYF

size: .
V: TRBV7-9
J: TRBJ2-3
D: .
DNA: TGTGCCAGCAGCTTAGAGGGACACGACACAGATACGCAGTATTTT
CDR3: CASSLEGHDTDTQYF

size: .
V: TRBV29-1
J: TRBJ1-1
D: .
DNA: TGCAGCGTTGAAGGCGGCAAAGAAGGGACTGAAGCTTTCTTT
CDR3: CSVEGGKEGTEAFF

size: few
V: TRBV5-4
J: TRBJ2-5
D: TRBD1
DNA: TGTGCCAGCAGTCCGCAGGGGGCGGCAGAGACCCAGTACTTC
CDR3: CASSPQGAAETQYF

size: .
V: TRBV29-1
J: TRBJ2-1
D: .
DNA: TGCAGCATCCGTAGGAGCTCCTACAATGAGCAGTTCTTC
CDR3: CSIRRSSYNEQFF

size: many
V: TRBV4-2
J: TRBJ2-6
D: .
DNA: TGTGCCAGCAGCCAGAAAGGGGGGGTCTCTGGGGCCAACGTCCTGACTTTC
CDR3: CASSQKGGVSGANVLTF

size: .
V: TRBV7-9
J: TRBJ2-5
D: TRBD2
DNA: TGTGCCAGCACTGAGGCTAGCGGGGTCCAAGAGACCCAGTACTTC
CDR3: CASTEASGVQETQYF

size: .
V: TRBV7-2
J: TRBJ2-3
D: .
DNA: TGTGCCAGCAGCTTACAGGTGGGAGGCACAGATACGCAGTATTTT
CDR3: CASSLQVGGTDTQYF

size: few
V: TRBV5-5
J: TRBJ1-1
D: .
DNA: TGTGCCAGCAGCTTGGAACAGGTCTATGGTGAAGCTTTCTTT
CDR3: CASSLEQVYGEAFF

size: .
V: TRBV7-2
J: TRBJ1-4
D: TRBD1
DNA: TGTGCCAGCAGCACCTATACAGGGGGGAATGAAAAACTGTTTTTT
CDR3: CASSTYTGGNEKLFF